This TCR beta chain originates from a study of cytomegalovirus exposure and HLA in healthy donors. General observations from the study: The authors enumerated 150 to 200 TCR beta chains as linked to cytomegalovirus.

To note about this clone: The antigen is undetermined.

In the PCR, 60 Vbeta and 13 Jbeta primers were used. Measured with immunoSEQ multiplex PCR; TCRdb has only the in-frame clones, and not every one. The sample has roughly 150,000 clones, about 74% seen once. The CDR3 covers 15 residues. Trimming stripped 6 bases from V and 1 base from J, with 10 bases between. Germline values: CDR1 LNHDA, CDR2 SQIVND (reference sequence). This chain connects TRBV19 to TRBJ2-6; a weak D match, TRBD1 (5 bases). The source of this sequence is a male donor in good health and CMV-seronegative. Sample: PBMCs. The chain's CDR3 is CASSKPGSGANVLTF. The CDR3 nucleotides read TGTGCCAGTAGCAAACCAGGGTCTGGGGCCAACGTCCTGACTTTC.